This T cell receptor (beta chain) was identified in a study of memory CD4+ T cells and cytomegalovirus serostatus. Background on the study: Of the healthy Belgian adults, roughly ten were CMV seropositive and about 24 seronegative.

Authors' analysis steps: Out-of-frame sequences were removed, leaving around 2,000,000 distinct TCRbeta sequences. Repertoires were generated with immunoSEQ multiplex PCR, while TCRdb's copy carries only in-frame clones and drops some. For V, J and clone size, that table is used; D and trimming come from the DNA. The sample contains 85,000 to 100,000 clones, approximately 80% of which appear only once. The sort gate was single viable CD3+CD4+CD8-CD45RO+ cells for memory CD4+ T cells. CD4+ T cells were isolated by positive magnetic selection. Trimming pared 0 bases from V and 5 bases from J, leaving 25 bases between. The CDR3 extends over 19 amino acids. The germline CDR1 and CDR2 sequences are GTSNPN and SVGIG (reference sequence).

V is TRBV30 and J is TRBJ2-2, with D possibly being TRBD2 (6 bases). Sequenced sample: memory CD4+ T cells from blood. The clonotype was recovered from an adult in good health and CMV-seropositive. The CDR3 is CAWSVDLPSVLGWTGELFF. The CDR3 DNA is TGTGCCTGGAGTGTCGACTTACCTAGCGTACTGGGGTGGACCGGGGAGCTGTTTTTT. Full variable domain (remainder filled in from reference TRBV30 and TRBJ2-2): SQTIHQWPATLVQPVGSPLSLECTVEGTSNPNLYWYRQAAGRGLQLLFYSVGIGQISSEVPQNLSASRPQDRQFILSSKKLLLSDSGFYLCAWSVDLPSVLGWTGELFFGEGSRLTVL.